A single T cell receptor (beta chain) is shown here with its context. This specimen belongs to a study of T cells in Graves' hyperthyroidism and ophthalmopathy. V was clipped by 11 bases and J by 0 bases, with 11 bases between them. The CDR3 contains 14 residues. Germline values: CDR1 MNHEY, CDR2 SVGEGT. From RNA transcripts, TCR beta CDR3 regions were amplified. A first-round RT-PCR of the TCR CDR3 used the HTBI primer set. TCRdb redid the calling of the multiplex PCR reads with MiXCR, one entry per CDR3 protein. The sample lists roughly 99,000 distinct CDR3 sequences; about 16% were seen once. The clonotype was recovered from a woman in her 50s with Graves' hyperthyroidism. The gene calls are TRBV6-2 or TRBV6-3 and TRBJ2-6, with D perhaps matching TRBD2 (6 bases). The sample consisted of blood. CDR3 residues: CAGTFSSGANVLTF. CDR3 coding DNA: TGTGCCGGGACTTTCTCCTCTGGGGCCAACGTCCTGACTTTC.